This T cell receptor beta chain was retrieved from a study of shared clonotypes between healthy human individuals. Deep-level running was used for the assay. Assay used: immunoSEQ multiplex PCR; TCRdb lists only in-frame clones, some missing. The sample carries approximately 980,000 clones, 76% recorded once. Negatively enriched CD4+ T cells were divided by CD45RA into naive and memory. Details on this clone: Its antigen is still unknown.

Study outcomes and limitations: Sequencing of the sorted subsets was shown by rarefaction to be incomplete despite large depth. Larger estimated richness was generally recorded for naive subsets relative to memory subsets.

Germline CDR1 and CDR2: WSHSY and SAAADI. The CDR3 contains 13 residues. After removal of 9 bases from V and 8 bases from J, the junction contained 10 bases not matched to a gene. This clonotype was obtained from a young man in good health. Source material: memory CD4+ T cells sorted from blood. Stated subset: CD45RA-negative fraction. The J gene is TRBJ2-1, the V gene TRBV10-2; 7 nucleotides line up with TRBD1. In DNA, the CDR3 is TGCGCCAGTAATCTACAGGGGCGGGATGAGCAGTTCTTC. Translation: CASNLQGRDEQFF.